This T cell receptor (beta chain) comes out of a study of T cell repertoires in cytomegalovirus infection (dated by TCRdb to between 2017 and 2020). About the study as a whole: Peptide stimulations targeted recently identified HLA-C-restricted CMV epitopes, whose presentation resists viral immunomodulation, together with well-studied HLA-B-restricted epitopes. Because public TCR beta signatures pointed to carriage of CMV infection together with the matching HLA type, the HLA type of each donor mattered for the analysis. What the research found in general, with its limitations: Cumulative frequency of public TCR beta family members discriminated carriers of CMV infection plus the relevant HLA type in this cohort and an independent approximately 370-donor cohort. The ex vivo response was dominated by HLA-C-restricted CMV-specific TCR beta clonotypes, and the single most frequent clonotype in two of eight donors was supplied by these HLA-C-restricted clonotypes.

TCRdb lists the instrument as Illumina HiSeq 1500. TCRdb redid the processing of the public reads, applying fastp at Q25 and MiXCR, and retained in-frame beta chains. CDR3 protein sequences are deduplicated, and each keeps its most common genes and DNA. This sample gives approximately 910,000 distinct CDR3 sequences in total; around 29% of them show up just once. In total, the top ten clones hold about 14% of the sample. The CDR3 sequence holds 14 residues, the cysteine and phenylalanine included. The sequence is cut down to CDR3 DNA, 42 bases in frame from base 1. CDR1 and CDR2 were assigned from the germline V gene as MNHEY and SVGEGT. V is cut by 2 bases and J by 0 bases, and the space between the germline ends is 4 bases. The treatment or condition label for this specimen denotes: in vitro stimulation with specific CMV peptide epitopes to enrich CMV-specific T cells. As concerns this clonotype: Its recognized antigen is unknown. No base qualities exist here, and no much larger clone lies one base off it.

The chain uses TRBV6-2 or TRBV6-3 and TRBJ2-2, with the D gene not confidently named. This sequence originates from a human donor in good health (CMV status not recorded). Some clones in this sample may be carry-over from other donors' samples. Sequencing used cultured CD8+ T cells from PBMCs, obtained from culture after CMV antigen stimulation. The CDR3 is CASSYMANTGELFF. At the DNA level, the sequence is TGTGCCAGCAGTTACATGGCGAACACCGGGGAGCTGTTTTTT.